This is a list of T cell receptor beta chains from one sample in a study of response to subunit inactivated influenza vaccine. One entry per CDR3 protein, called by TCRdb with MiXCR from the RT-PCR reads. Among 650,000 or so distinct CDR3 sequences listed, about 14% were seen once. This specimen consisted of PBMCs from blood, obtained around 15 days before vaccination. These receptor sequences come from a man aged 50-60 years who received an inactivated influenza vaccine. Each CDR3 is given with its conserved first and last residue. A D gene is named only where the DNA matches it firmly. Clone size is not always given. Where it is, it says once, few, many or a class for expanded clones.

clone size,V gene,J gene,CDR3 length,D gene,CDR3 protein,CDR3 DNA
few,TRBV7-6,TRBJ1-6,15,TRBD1,CASSYGTGDGSPLHF,TGTGCCAGCAGCTACGGGACAGGGGATGGCTCACCCCTCCACTTT
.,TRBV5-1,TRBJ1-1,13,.,CASSFVVNTEDFF,TGCGCCAGCAGCTTCGTGGTGAACACTGAAGATTTCTTT
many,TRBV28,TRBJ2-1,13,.,CASSLNFYNEQFF,TGTGCCAGCAGCTTAAACTTCTACAATGAGCAGTTCTTC
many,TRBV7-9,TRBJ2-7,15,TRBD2,CASSLRLAGGYEQYF,TGTGCCAGCAGCTTAAGACTAGCGGGGGGCTACGAGCAGTACTTC
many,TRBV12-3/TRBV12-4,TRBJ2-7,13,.,CASSLEGPYEQYF,TGTGCCAGCAGTTTAGAGGGGCCCTACGAGCAGTACTTC
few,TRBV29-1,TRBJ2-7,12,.,CSVEDETYEQYF,TGCAGCGTTGAAGACGAAACCTACGAGCAGTACTTC
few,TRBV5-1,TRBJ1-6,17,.,CASSSTPGSSDNSPLHF,TGCGCCAGCAGCTCAACCCCAGGGTCGTCGGATAATTCACCCCTCCACTTT
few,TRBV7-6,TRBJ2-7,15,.,CASSLGQGMGYEQYF,TGTGCCAGCAGCTTAGGTCAGGGGATGGGCTACGAGCAGTACTTC
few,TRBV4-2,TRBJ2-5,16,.,CASSQNSRQGRETQYF,TGTGCCAGCAGCCAGAACTCCAGGCAGGGGAGGGAGACCCAGTACTTC
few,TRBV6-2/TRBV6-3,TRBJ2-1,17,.,CASSYTRGGSSYNEQFF,TGTGCCAGCAGCTACACACGTGGAGGGAGCTCCTACAATGAGCAGTTCTTC
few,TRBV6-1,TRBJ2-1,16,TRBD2,CASSLVSGRRYNEQFF,TGTGCCAGCAGCTTGGTGAGCGGGAGACGGTACAATGAGCAGTTCTTC
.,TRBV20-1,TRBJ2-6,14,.,CSATDNSGANVLTF,TGCAGTGCGACCGACAACTCTGGGGCCAACGTCCTGACTTTC
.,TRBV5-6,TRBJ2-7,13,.,CASSLFVAYEQYF,TGTGCCAGCAGCTTATTCGTAGCCTACGAGCAGTACTTC
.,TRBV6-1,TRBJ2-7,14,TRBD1,CASSEIGTGSEQYF,TGTGCCAGCAGTGAAATAGGGACAGGGAGTGAGCAGTACTTC
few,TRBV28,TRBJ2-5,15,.,CASSLFRLPQETQYF,TGTGCCAGCAGTTTATTTAGACTCCCCCAAGAGACCCAGTACTTC
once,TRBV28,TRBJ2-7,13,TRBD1,CASSTRGRHEQYF,TGTGCCAGCAGTACCAGGGGGCGTCACGAGCAGTACTTC
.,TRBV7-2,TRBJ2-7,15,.,CASRENSGAAYEQYF,TGTGCCAGCAGGGAGAATTCGGGAGCCGCCTACGAGCAGTACTTC
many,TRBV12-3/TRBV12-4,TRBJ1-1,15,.,CASRYGWGPSAEAFF,TGTGCCAGCAGATACGGTTGGGGCCCCAGCGCTGAAGCTTTCTTT
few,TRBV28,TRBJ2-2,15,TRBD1,CASSRTQGAIGELFF,TGTGCCAGCAGCAGAACACAGGGGGCGATCGGGGAGCTGTTTTTT
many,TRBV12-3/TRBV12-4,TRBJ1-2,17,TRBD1,CASSRSETGGSRHGYTF,TGTGCCAGCAGCCGTAGCGAAACAGGGGGATCTCGCCATGGCTACACCTTC
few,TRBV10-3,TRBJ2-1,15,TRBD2,CAISEGLAGDNEQFF,TGTGCCATCAGTGAGGGACTAGCGGGGGACAATGAGCAGTTCTTC
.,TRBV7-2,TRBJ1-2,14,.,CASSSGGGAQGYTF,TGTGCCAGCAGCTCTGGTGGGGGGGCGCAGGGCTACACCTTC
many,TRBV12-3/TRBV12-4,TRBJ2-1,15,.,CASSLEWTSYNEQFF,TGTGCCAGCAGTTTAGAGTGGACAAGTTACAATGAGCAGTTCTTC
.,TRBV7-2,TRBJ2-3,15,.,CASSSRPPYTDTQYF,TGTGCCAGCAGCTCCCGACCGCCTTACACAGATACGCAGTATTTT
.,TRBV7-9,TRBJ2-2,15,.,CASQHLEWVAGELFF,TGTGCCAGTCAACACCTTGAATGGGTGGCCGGGGAGCTGTTTTTT
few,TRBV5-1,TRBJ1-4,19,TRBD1,CASSPGLQGGGKTNEKLFF,TGCGCCAGCAGCCCAGGACTTCAGGGAGGGGGCAAAACTAATGAAAAACTGTTTTTT
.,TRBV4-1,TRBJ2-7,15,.,CASSRDPQDSYEQYF,TGCGCCAGCAGCAGGGACCCGCAGGACTCCTACGAGCAGTACTTC
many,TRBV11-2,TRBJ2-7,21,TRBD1,CASSLEGQGGFLGLSSYEQYF,TGTGCCAGCAGCTTAGAAGGACAGGGAGGCTTTTTGGGATTGAGCTCCTACGAGCAGTACTTC
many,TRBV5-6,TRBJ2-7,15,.,CASSLYRQSSYEQYF,TGTGCCAGCAGCTTATACCGCCAGAGCTCCTACGAGCAGTACTTC
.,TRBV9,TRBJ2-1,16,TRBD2,CASSAGTSGGAYEQFF,TGTGCCAGCAGCGCCGGGACTAGCGGGGGGGCATATGAGCAGTTCTTC
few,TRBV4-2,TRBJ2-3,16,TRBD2,CASSQDRLAPRDTQYF,TGTGCCAGCAGCCAAGACAGACTAGCTCCGAGAGATACGCAGTATTTT
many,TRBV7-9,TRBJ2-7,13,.,CASSLGQIYEQYF,TGTGCCAGCAGTTTAGGACAGATCTACGAGCAGTACTTC
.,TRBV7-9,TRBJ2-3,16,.,CASSPTAGAGTDTQYF,TGTGCCAGCAGCCCAACGGCTGGGGCGGGCACAGATACGCAGTATTTT
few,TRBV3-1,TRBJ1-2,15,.,CASSLGRPPNYGYTF,TGTGCCAGCAGCCTTGGCCGACCGCCCAACTATGGCTACACCTTC
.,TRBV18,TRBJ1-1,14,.,CASSPLRENTEAFF,TGTGCCAGCTCACCACTTAGGGAGAACACTGAAGCTTTCTTT
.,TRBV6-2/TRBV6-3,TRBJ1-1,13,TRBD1,CASTGTVNTEAFF,TGTGCCAGCACGGGGACAGTGAACACTGAAGCTTTCTTT
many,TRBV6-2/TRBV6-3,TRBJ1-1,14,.,CASRDRFMNTEAFF,TGTGCCAGCAGAGACAGATTTATGAACACTGAAGCTTTCTTT
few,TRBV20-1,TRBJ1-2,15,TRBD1,CSARKPGTGVDGYTF,TGCAGTGCTAGGAAGCCTGGGACAGGGGTGGATGGCTACACCTTC
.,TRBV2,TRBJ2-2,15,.,CASMSQAYNTGELFF,TGTGCCAGCATGTCCCAGGCCTACAACACCGGGGAGCTGTTTTTT
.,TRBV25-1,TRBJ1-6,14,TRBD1,CASSAQDRVSPLHF,TGTGCCAGCAGTGCCCAGGACAGGGTATCACCCCTCCACTTT
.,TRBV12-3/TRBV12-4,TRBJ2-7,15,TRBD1,CASSTTPTGSTEQYF,TGTGCCAGCAGTACCACGCCGACAGGGTCAACCGAGCAGTACTTC
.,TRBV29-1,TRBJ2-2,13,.,CSVEKPGTGELFF,TGCAGCGTTGAAAAACCCGGCACCGGGGAGCTGTTTTTT
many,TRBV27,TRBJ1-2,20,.,CASSLSLPRGRSQTDYGYTF,TGTGCCAGCAGCCTTTCACTTCCCAGGGGTCGTTCCCAAACCGACTATGGCTACACCTTC
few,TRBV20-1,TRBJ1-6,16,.,CSARAAQGSYNSPLHF,TGCAGTGCTAGAGCTGCCCAAGGTTCCTATAATTCACCCCTCCACTTT
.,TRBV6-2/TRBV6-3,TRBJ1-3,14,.,CASRTGAAGNTIYF,TGTGCCAGCAGAACAGGTGCCGCTGGAAACACCATATATTTT
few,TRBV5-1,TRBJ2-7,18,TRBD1,CASSLGQGANVNYYEQYF,TGCGCCAGCAGCTTAGGTCAGGGGGCGAACGTCAACTACTACGAGCAGTACTTC
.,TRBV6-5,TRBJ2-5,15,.,CASSYVRRLQETQYF,TGTGCCAGCAGTTACGTGCGACGGCTGCAAGAGACCCAGTACTTC
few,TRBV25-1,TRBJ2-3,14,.,CASSDPAGSDTQYF,TGTGCCAGCAGTGATCCGGCAGGGTCAGATACGCAGTATTTT
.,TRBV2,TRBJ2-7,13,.,CASNWVRIHEQYF,TGTGCCAGCAACTGGGTGAGGATACACGAGCAGTACTTC
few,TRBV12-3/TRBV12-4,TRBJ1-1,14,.,CASSPSTGFTEAFF,TGTGCCAGCAGTCCGTCGACAGGTTTCACTGAAGCTTTCTTT
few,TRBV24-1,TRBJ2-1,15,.,CATSISGGSPSEQFF,TGTGCCACCAGCATCTCGGGCGGGTCACCTTCGGAGCAGTTCTTC
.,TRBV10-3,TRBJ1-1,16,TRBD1,CAISARQGAGNTEAFF,TGTGCCATCAGTGCCAGACAGGGGGCTGGGAACACTGAAGCTTTCTTT
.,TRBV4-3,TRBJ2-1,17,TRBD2,CASSQDFLAGGIEEQFF,TGCGCCAGCAGCCAAGACTTTCTAGCGGGGGGTATTGAGGAGCAGTTCTTC
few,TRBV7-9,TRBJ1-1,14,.,CASSLAPVNTEAFF,TGTGCCAGCAGCTTAGCGCCGGTTAACACTGAAGCTTTCTTT
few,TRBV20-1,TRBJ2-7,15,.,CSVKRGEDSSYEQYF,TGCAGTGTTAAAAGAGGGGAAGACAGCTCCTACGAGCAGTACTTC
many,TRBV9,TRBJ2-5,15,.,CATAVAGGLEETQYF,TGTGCCACGGCCGTGGCAGGAGGGTTGGAAGAGACCCAGTACTTC
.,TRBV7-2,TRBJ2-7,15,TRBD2,CASSMSGGPSYEQYF,TGTGCCAGCAGTATGAGCGGGGGGCCGTCCTACGAGCAGTACTTC
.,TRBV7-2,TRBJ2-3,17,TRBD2,CASSWVAGALSTDTQYF,TGTGCCAGCAGCTGGGTAGCGGGGGCCCTTAGCACAGATACGCAGTATTTT
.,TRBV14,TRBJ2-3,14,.,CASSHLLGRDTQYF,TGTGCCAGCAGCCACCTACTAGGGCGGGATACGCAGTATTTT